The entry below describes one T cell receptor beta chain. This clonotype has a handful of counts. What this receptor recognizes is not known. Base qualities are not at hand, and no much larger clone is one base apart. This entry is derived from a study of identical twins (dated by TCRdb to about 2016). Study-level background: TCR alpha and beta repertoires from monozygotic twins, unrelated adults of various ages and cord blood were deep-sequenced to test whether fetal clonotypes persist. Replicate twin experiments were performed at different times using different library preparation protocols to rule out contamination.

Library creation used 5' RACE. Sequencing instrument: Illumina HiSeq 2000. Template switching added a universal primer binding site, and the final cDNA carried a unique molecular identifier that allowed TCR cDNA molecules to be counted accurately. Specific primers in the conserved constant-segment region were used to synthesize first-strand cDNA for TCR alpha and beta chains. Each cDNA library was double barcoded, with a SMART-Mk sample barcode plus Illumina barcodes, to control for contamination. TruSeq adapter sequences, together with Illumina sample barcodes, were added in two successive PCR steps. The TCR alpha and beta cDNA libraries were sequenced on the Illumina HiSeq platform using custom primers. For the original study's pipeline: MiGEC was used to process raw reads and extract unique molecular identifiers, and MiXCR was used to find CDR3 positions. For each individual, recombination models were inferred using an EM algorithm with the repgenHMM and IGoR tools. Shared clonotype analysis was performed with the tcR package in R, normalizing sharing by the product of cloneset sizes. Out-of-frame nonproductive sequences were analyzed to study raw recombination free of thymic and clonal selection effects. TCRdb applied fastp at Q25 and MiXCR to the public reads, then kept only in-frame beta chains. Identical CDR3 protein sequences are pooled into one entry, listed with their most common genes and DNA. None of the V and J calls come from the authors' own analysis; TCRdb made them. The sample has 1.5 million to 2 million distinct CDR3 sequences on record, under 35% of them singletons. The ten biggest clones cover around 0.25% of the sample.

Every donor was a healthy Caucasian. General study outcomes and caveats: Compared with coincidental sharing between unrelated individuals, out-of-frame TCR alpha sequences shared between twins showed an excess of sequences with low generation probability. Out-of-frame TCR alpha sharing in monozygotic twins was systematically underestimated by recombination models, whereas sharing between unrelated individuals was in agreement with the recombination models. A weaker excess of twin sharing was found in beta out-of-frame sequences because the signal-to-noise ratio was lowered by fewer shared sequences. Invariant T cells such as MAIT and iNKT could partly confound zero-insertion analyses, though diverse VJ usage argued against this for most clonotypes. Because the same donors could not be followed over many years, the conclusions relied on cross-sectional statistical analysis. Abundant cord blood beta clonotypes carried fewer insertions; young adult naive repertoires showed a weaker similar trend, while memory repertoires showed none.

Sequences MNHEY (CDR1) and SMNVEV (CDR2) are obtained from the germline V gene (reference sequence). V was cut back by 8 bases and J by 3 bases, leaving a gap of 20 bases between them. Measured from the cysteine to the phenylalanine, the CDR3 is 15 residues long. The CDR3 DNA has 45 bases and is translated from base 1. The clonotype was recovered from a newborn girl in good health. Sequences were obtained from cord blood. Here the chain combines TRBV27 and TRBJ2-7; the D gene is possibly TRBD2, with 6 bases matching. The bases read TGTGCCAGCTCCCAAAGTCCGGGAGCCAGCTACGAGCAGTACTTC. It is translated as CASSQSPGASYEQYF.